These T cell receptor beta chains were read from a single sample in a study of blood T cell repertoires in COVID-19. The table came from immunoSEQ multiplex PCR; TCRdb's copy has only in-frame clones and leaves some out. This sample yields some 250,000 clones, of which roughly 81% are seen a single time; 7.5% to 8% belongs to the top ten. Sequencing was done on a sample of peripheral blood. The receptors shown here come from a woman of 80 years or more with COVID-19, enrolled during active disease. Both conserved end residues are part of each CDR3. A D gene is named only where the DNA matches it firmly. Clone size, where shown, is once, few, many, or a class for clones that have expanded.

j_call	v_call	clone_size	d_call	cdr3_nt	cdr3_aa
TRBJ1-1	TRBV9	NA	TRBD1	TGTGCCAGCAGCCTCTTAGGACAGGGGATCGAAGCTTTCTTT	CASSLLGQGIEAFF
TRBJ1-2	TRBV19	NA	NA	TGTGCCAGTAGTATAGGAGTACGGGGCTACACCTTC	CASSIGVRGYTF
TRBJ1-1	TRBV6-1	NA	TRBD1	TGTGCCAGCAGTGGGGTCGGACAGGGGATACTGAGCACTGAAGCTTTCTTT	CASSGVGQGILSTEAFF
TRBJ1-2	TRBV6-6	NA	NA	TGTGCCAGCAGCTACGGGGCAGGGCTCGGCTACACCTTC	CASSYGAGLGYTF
TRBJ1-2	TRBV30	NA	NA	TGTGCCTGGAGTGCGGTCAGGAAAGGAACCTATGGCTACACCTTC	CAWSAVRKGTYGYTF
TRBJ1-6	TRBV9	NA	NA	TGTGCCAGCAGCGCGGGTCTAACGCAGGGGTCACCCCTCCACTTT	CASSAGLTQGSPLHF
TRBJ2-3	TRBV7-2	NA	TRBD2	TGTGCCACCCAGGTCGGGAGGGGCACAGATACGCAGTATTTT	CATQVGRGTDTQYF
TRBJ2-2	TRBV5-1	NA	NA	TGCGCCAGCAGCCGCGGCCCACAGAACACCGGGGAGCTGTTTTTT	CASSRGPQNTGELFF
TRBJ1-1	TRBV29-1	NA	NA	TGCAGCGTGAATTTTGGGCTGGACACTGAAGCTTTCTTT	CSVNFGLDTEAFF
TRBJ2-7	TRBV7-2	once	TRBD1	TGTGCCAGCAGCCAGACAGGGCTCGAGCAGTACTTC	CASSQTGLEQYF
TRBJ1-4	TRBV18	NA	NA	TGTGCCAGCTCACTAAACCTGGGCCAGGGTGGAGAAAAACTGTTTTTT	CASSLNLGQGGEKLFF
TRBJ1-3	TRBV5-1	NA	TRBD1	TGCGCCAGCAGCTTAACAGGGGGAACTGGAAACACCATATATTTT	CASSLTGGTGNTIYF
TRBJ1-6	TRBV7-6	NA	NA	TGTGCCAGCAGCTTAGTAGCGGCAGGGTATAATTCACCCCTCCACTTT	CASSLVAAGYNSPLHF
TRBJ1-2	TRBV28	NA	NA	TGTGCCAGCAGTTCCCCCGGCAGGCCTTATACGTATGGCTACACCTTC	CASSSPGRPYTYGYTF
TRBJ2-2	TRBV5-4	NA	TRBD2	TGTGCCAGCAGCTTGGCGGGACTAGCGGGCACCGGGGAGCTGTTTTTT	CASSLAGLAGTGELFF
TRBJ2-5	TRBV9	NA	NA	TGTGCCAGCAGCGTAGGGGTAAGGGAGGATGAGACCCAGTACTTC	CASSVGVREDETQYF
TRBJ1-2	TRBV6-2/TRBV6-3	NA	NA	TGTGCCAGCAGTGATAACCGGGACAAATTTTCCTATGGCTACACCTTC	CASSDNRDKFSYGYTF
TRBJ2-1	TRBV9	NA	TRBD2	TGTGCCAGCAGCGGCCCGACTAGCGGGAGGAACAATGAGCAGTTCTTC	CASSGPTSGRNNEQFF
TRBJ1-1	TRBV11-1	NA	NA	TGTGCCAGCAGCTTAGCGCAGGGCCTTGAAGCTTTCTTT	CASSLAQGLEAFF
TRBJ1-1	TRBV9	NA	NA	TGTGCCAGCAGCGTCGACGGGCGGGGCGGCACTGAAGCTTTCTTT	CASSVDGRGGTEAFF
TRBJ2-3	TRBV4-3	few	TRBD2	TGCGCCAGCAGCCAAGATACCGGGAGGGCCGGGACAGATACGCAGTATTTT	CASSQDTGRAGTDTQYF
TRBJ2-2	TRBV5-4	NA	TRBD2	TGTGCCAGCAGCACGAGACTAGCGGGAGGGCTTGCCGGGGAGCTGTTTTTT	CASSTRLAGGLAGELFF
TRBJ2-1	TRBV7-2	NA	NA	TGTGCCAGCAGCTTGGGCTTCTACAATGAGCAGTTCTTC	CASSLGFYNEQFF
TRBJ2-7	TRBV30	NA	NA	TGTGCCTGGAGCAGGGACTACGAGCAGTACTTC	CAWSRDYEQYF
TRBJ1-1	TRBV9	NA	NA	TGTGCCAGCAGCCCGCGAACAGCATCCACTGAAGCTTTCTTT	CASSPRTASTEAFF
TRBJ1-2	TRBV5-4	NA	NA	TGTGCCAGCAGCCTACCTTGGGAGGGAGGCTACACCTTC	CASSLPWEGGYTF
TRBJ2-1	TRBV12-3/TRBV12-4	NA	TRBD2	TGTGCCAGCAGCACCGGGGGGGCCGGTGAGCAGTTCTTC	CASSTGGAGEQFF
TRBJ1-2	TRBV18	NA	NA	TGTGCCAGCTCACCACCGGCCAGGGTTGGCTACACCTTC	CASSPPARVGYTF
TRBJ1-2	TRBV5-1	NA	NA	TGCGCCAGCAGTGGCCAGGGCGGGGTAAGCTACACCTTC	CASSGQGGVSYTF
TRBJ2-5	TRBV6-8	NA	TRBD2	TGTGCCAGCAGGAGCGGGAGGAGAGAGACCCAGTACTTC	CASRSGRRETQYF
TRBJ1-4	TRBV29-1	NA	TRBD1	TGCAGCGTAAGGACAGGGGCGGCTGAAAAACTGTTTTTT	CSVRTGAAEKLFF
TRBJ2-3	TRBV2	NA	TRBD1	TGTGCCAGCAGTCTGTCTTCGAGGACAGGGGCTAGCACAGATACGCAGTATTTT	CASSLSSRTGASTDTQYF
TRBJ1-5	TRBV18	NA	TRBD1	TGTGCCAGCTCACCAGGGACAGGTAATCAGCCCCAGCATTTT	CASSPGTGNQPQHF
TRBJ1-5	TRBV28	NA	TRBD1	TGTGCCAGCAGTTCACCGGGACAGGGGGCTTATAGCAATCAGCCCCAGCATTTT	CASSSPGQGAYSNQPQHF
TRBJ1-6	TRBV6-5	few	NA	TGTGCCAGCAGTTATGGGGGGTCGAGAGGTTCACCCCTCCACTTT	CASSYGGSRGSPLHF
TRBJ1-6	TRBV2	NA	NA	TGTGCCAGCAGTGTTTCGGACAGAAATTCACCCCTCCACTTT	CASSVSDRNSPLHF
TRBJ1-1	TRBV7-2	NA	NA	TGTGCCTCGGGGGAGGGGATAGGGACTGAAGCTTTCTTT	CASGEGIGTEAFF
TRBJ1-4	TRBV6-5	NA	NA	TGTGCCAGCAGTTTGGAGAGCTATGAAAAACTGTTTTTT	CASSLESYEKLFF
TRBJ1-2	TRBV2	NA	NA	TGTGCCAGCTTAGTCGGCTATGGCTACACCTTC	CASLVGYGYTF
TRBJ1-1	TRBV29-1	NA	NA	TGCAGCGTAGCTGCAGGGTACACTGAAGCTTTCTTT	CSVAAGYTEAFF
TRBJ2-5	TRBV7-9	NA	NA	TGTGCCAGCAGCTTATTCGGGGACCAAGAGACCCAGTACTTC	CASSLFGDQETQYF
TRBJ2-2	TRBV5-4	few	NA	TGTGCCAGCAGCTCCTACAGCTTAGAACAGACCGGGGAGCTGTTTTTT	CASSSYSLEQTGELFF
TRBJ2-2	TRBV19	NA	TRBD1	TGTGCCAGTAGTAGCACAGGGGAGCGGATCACCGGGGAGCTGTTTTTT	CASSSTGERITGELFF
TRBJ2-2	TRBV6-5	NA	TRBD1	TGTGCCAGCCCGAACAGGGGTCCAAACACCGGGGAGCTGTTTTTT	CASPNRGPNTGELFF
TRBJ1-1	TRBV18	NA	TRBD1	TGTGCCAGCTCACCCAACAGGGGAGAGACTGAAGCTTTCTTT	CASSPNRGETEAFF
TRBJ1-5	TRBV18	NA	NA	TGTGCCAGCTCACCTTACAACGGCAATCAGCCCCAGCATTTT	CASSPYNGNQPQHF
TRBJ1-3	TRBV7-9	NA	TRBD1	TGTGCCAGCAGCTTGGGACAGGATGGCACCATATATTTT	CASSLGQDGTIYF
TRBJ2-6	TRBV3-1/TRBV3-2	once	NA	TGTGCCAGCAACCGGGGAAGTTCTGGGGCCAACGTCCTGACTTTC	CASNRGSSGANVLTF
TRBJ2-3	TRBV7-2	NA	TRBD2	TGTGCCAGCAGCTCGGGACTAGCGGGAGGGTATTTT	CASSSGLAGGYF
TRBJ2-3	TRBV3-1/TRBV3-2	NA	NA	TGTGCCAGCAGCCAAGTGGGACACCGCACAGATACGCAGTATTTT	CASSQVGHRTDTQYF
TRBJ1-2	TRBV7-9	NA	NA	TGTGCCAGCAGCTTGTCTCACGACAGACAAGGCTACACCTTC	CASSLSHDRQGYTF
TRBJ1-4	TRBV18	NA	NA	TGTGCCAGCTCACCAAGAGGCAGATCGAACACATTTAATGAAAAACTGTTTTTT	CASSPRGRSNTFNEKLFF
TRBJ2-1	TRBV11-2	NA	TRBD2	TGTGCCAGCACCTTCGGACTAGCGGGGACCAATGAGCAGTTCTTC	CASTFGLAGTNEQFF